A selection of T cell receptor beta chains follows, all from one sample in a study of blood T cell repertoires in COVID-19. Generated by immunoSEQ multiplex PCR, the TCRdb table keeps only in-frame clones and is missing some. The sample shows around 99,000 clones, about 87% of them seen only once. Material: peripheral blood. These receptors were collected from a man over 45 with active or convalescent COVID-19. Each CDR3 is given with its conserved first and last residue. D genes are given only for firm matches. Clone size is stated in some rows and not others, as once, few, many or a class when expanded.

TRBV6-5	TRBJ2-3	TRBD1	NA	CASSRGRGSTDTQYF	TGTGCCAGCAGCCGAGGCAGGGGGAGCACAGATACGCAGTATTTT
TRBV6-5	TRBJ2-3	NA	NA	CASSPLTPPDTQYF	TGTGCCAGCAGTCCCCTGACTCCCCCAGATACGCAGTATTTT
TRBV24-1	TRBJ2-2	TRBD2	NA	CATSDPDRGLADDTGELFF	TGTGCCACCAGTGATCCAGACAGAGGACTAGCGGATGACACCGGGGAGCTGTTTTTT
TRBV4-3	TRBJ1-2	TRBD1	NA	CASSRATGGAGYGYTF	TGCGCCAGCAGCCGCGCCACAGGGGGCGCCGGCTATGGCTACACCTTC
TRBV11-2	TRBJ2-1	NA	medium-sized	CASSLVGRRASSYNEQFF	TGTGCCAGCAGCTTAGTAGGGCGGCGGGCGAGTTCCTACAATGAGCAGTTCTTC
TRBV11-2	TRBJ2-7	TRBD2	NA	CASSTPTSGRTSYEQYF	TGTGCCAGCAGCACCCCGACTAGCGGGAGGACCTCCTACGAGCAGTACTTC
TRBV5-1	TRBJ2-2	NA	NA	CASSLAPSANTGELFF	TGCGCCAGCAGCTTGGCGCCTAGCGCAAACACCGGGGAGCTGTTTTTT
TRBV19	TRBJ1-1	NA	NA	CASRMPRQGGSPEAFF	TGTGCCAGTAGGATGCCTCGTCAGGGAGGCTCCCCTGAAGCTTTCTTT
TRBV15	TRBJ1-2	TRBD1	NA	CATAAGGGGTYGYTF	TGTGCCACCGCAGCAGGGGGTGGGGGGACGTATGGCTACACCTTC
TRBV27	TRBJ2-1	TRBD2	few	CASSSLPPGLAGGNEQFF	TGTGCCAGCAGCTCTCTCCCTCCGGGACTAGCTGGGGGCAATGAGCAGTTCTTC
TRBV6-5	TRBJ1-1	NA	NA	CASSYSGPWADEAFF	TGTGCCAGCAGTTACTCGGGGCCCTGGGCAGATGAAGCTTTCTTT
TRBV19	TRBJ2-1	TRBD2	NA	CASKGDASGRFNEQFF	TGTGCCAGTAAAGGGGACGCTAGCGGGAGATTTAATGAGCAGTTCTTC
TRBV3-1/TRBV3-2	TRBJ1-1	NA	NA	CASSQGPDRNTEAFF	TGTGCCAGCAGCCAAGGGCCTGACAGGAACACTGAAGCTTTCTTT
TRBV19	TRBJ1-1	NA	NA	CASARQLVNTEAFF	TGTGCCAGTGCCAGACAGTTAGTGAACACTGAAGCTTTCTTT
TRBV28	TRBJ2-7	TRBD2	NA	CASSWGLPGSYEQYF	TGTGCCAGCAGTTGGGGACTACCGGGCTCCTACGAGCAGTACTTC
TRBV24-1	TRBJ1-4	TRBD1	NA	CATSDMTGGTEKLFF	TGTGCCACCAGTGACATGACAGGGGGAACTGAAAAACTGTTTTTT
TRBV18	TRBJ1-3	NA	NA	CASSLQDRNAGNTIYF	TGTGCCAGCTCACTACAAGACAGGAACGCTGGAAACACCATATATTTT
TRBV3-1/TRBV3-2	TRBJ1-5	NA	NA	CARPSRTSRSNQPQHF	TGTGCCAGACCCTCCCGGACTAGTCGGAGCAATCAGCCCCAGCATTTT
TRBV7-8	TRBJ2-5	NA	NA	CASSLDQGLGTQYF	TGTGCCAGCAGCTTAGACCAGGGTCTAGGGACCCAGTACTTC
TRBV6-6	TRBJ2-3	TRBD1	NA	CASRRTGRTSNTQYF	TGTGCCAGCAGACGGACAGGGAGGACATCGAATACGCAGTATTTT
TRBV7-9	TRBJ2-1	TRBD2	NA	CASSLADYGLAGRRNEQFF	TGTGCCAGCAGCTTAGCAGACTACGGACTAGCGGGAAGACGGAATGAGCAGTTCTTC
TRBV19	TRBJ2-7	NA	NA	CASSIAAGKSYEQYF	TGTGCCAGTAGTATCGCGGCAGGGAAATCCTACGAGCAGTACTTC
TRBV9	TRBJ2-1	NA	NA	CASSVKLGGDNEQFF	TGTGCCAGCAGCGTAAAACTAGGTGGGGACAATGAGCAGTTCTTC
TRBV7-8	TRBJ1-1	NA	NA	CASSPGGFGFMNTEAFF	TGTGCCAGCAGCCCGGGGGGATTTGGGTTCATGAACACTGAAGCTTTCTTT
TRBV7-2	TRBJ1-2	NA	NA	CASSLVSGYGYTF	TGTGCCAGCAGCTTAGTGTCAGGATATGGCTACACCTTC
TRBV2	TRBJ1-6	NA	NA	CASSAPTLHSPLHF	TGTGCCAGCAGTGCGCCCACTCTGCATTCACCCCTCCACTTT
TRBV28	TRBJ1-6	NA	NA	CASSLAVNPSPLHF	TGTGCCAGCAGTTTAGCAGTGAACCCCTCACCCCTCCACTTT
TRBV28	TRBJ1-1	TRBD1	NA	CASSLPYTGGETAFF	TGTGCCAGCAGTTTGCCCTACACAGGGGGCGAAACAGCTTTCTTT
TRBV7-2	TRBJ2-1	TRBD2	NA	CASRVTSGNYNEQFF	TGTGCCAGCAGGGTGACTAGCGGAAACTACAATGAGCAGTTCTTC
TRBV4-1	TRBJ2-7	TRBD1	NA	CASSQDDRVGSSYEQYF	TGCGCCAGCAGCCAAGATGACAGGGTAGGAAGCTCCTACGAGCAGTACTTC
TRBV10-3	TRBJ1-4	NA	NA	CATRDSQNEKLFF	TGTGCCACTAGAGACAGCCAGAATGAAAAACTGTTTTTT
TRBV4-3	TRBJ2-6	NA	NA	CASSQDRGSGANVLTF	TGCGCCAGCAGCCAAGACAGGGGCTCTGGGGCCAACGTCCTGACTTTC
TRBV6-1	TRBJ2-1	NA	NA	CATGSEDEQFF	TGTGCCACTGGTAGCGAGGATGAGCAGTTCTTC
TRBV29-1	TRBJ1-1	NA	NA	CSVPGWVETEAFF	TGCAGCGTCCCCGGTTGGGTGGAGACTGAAGCTTTCTTT
TRBV27	TRBJ2-2	TRBD2	NA	CASRTSGTGELFF	TGTGCCAGCAGGACTAGCGGGACCGGGGAGCTGTTTTTT
TRBV24-1	TRBJ2-1	TRBD1	NA	CATSDEQGVWGYNEQFF	TGTGCCACCAGTGATGAACAGGGGGTGTGGGGATACAATGAGCAGTTCTTC
TRBV18	TRBJ2-3	TRBD2	NA	CASSPYITSGRAIHTQYF	TGTGCCAGCTCACCGTACATAACTAGCGGGAGGGCCATACATACGCAGTATTTT
TRBV5-6	TRBJ2-7	TRBD2	NA	CASRAGVGAYEQYF	TGTGCCAGCAGGGCGGGGGTTGGGGCCTACGAGCAGTACTTC
TRBV28	TRBJ1-3	NA	NA	CASSSPLGRDYSGNTIYF	TGTGCCAGCAGCTCCCCCCTGGGCAGAGATTACTCTGGAAACACCATATATTTT
TRBV4-1	TRBJ1-4	NA	NA	CASSGGEWSTNEKLFF	TGCGCCAGCAGCGGGGGCGAGTGGTCTACAAATGAAAAACTGTTTTTT
TRBV11-1	TRBJ2-7	NA	NA	CASSPRPGLVFNEQYF	TGTGCCAGCAGCCCCCGACCGGGACTTGTGTTCAACGAGCAGTACTTC
TRBV9	TRBJ2-7	NA	NA	CASSVGTSTSYEQYF	TGTGCCAGCAGCGTAGGAACTAGCACCTCCTACGAGCAGTACTTC
TRBV3-1/TRBV3-2	TRBJ2-1	NA	NA	CASSQDRDKQNPSYNEQFF	TGTGCCAGCAGCCAAGACCGGGACAAACAAAACCCCTCCTACAATGAGCAGTTCTTC
TRBV3-1/TRBV3-2	TRBJ2-1	TRBD2	NA	CASSQALGSGRTSSYNEQFF	TGTGCCAGCAGCCAAGCCCTGGGCAGCGGGAGGACGAGCTCCTACAATGAGCAGTTCTTC
TRBV7-2	TRBJ2-7	NA	NA	CASSSTGTAYEQYF	TGTGCCAGCAGCTCCACCGGGACTGCCTACGAGCAGTACTTC
TRBV4-2	TRBJ2-7	TRBD2	NA	CASSQRLSGRAHEQYF	TGTGCCAGCAGCCAACGTCTTAGCGGGAGGGCTCACGAGCAGTACTTC
TRBV29-1	TRBJ1-1	NA	NA	CSVDQGSGTEAFF	TGCAGCGTTGATCAGGGCTCGGGCACTGAAGCTTTCTTT
TRBV28	TRBJ2-6	NA	NA	CASSQGGRANVLTF	TGTGCCAGCAGCCAGGGGGGACGGGCCAACGTCCTGACTTTC
TRBV2	TRBJ2-7	NA	NA	CASNAGQMIHEQYF	TGTGCCAGCAATGCGGGACAGATGATCCACGAGCAGTACTTC
TRBV11-2	TRBJ1-2	NA	NA	CASSSRRHLPFEDGYTF	TGTGCCAGCAGCTCTCGGAGGCACTTACCCTTTGAGGATGGCTACACCTTC
TRBV27	TRBJ1-3	TRBD1	once	CASSPYPDRGNTIYF	TGTGCCAGCAGTCCTTACCCGGACAGGGGAAACACCATATATTTT
TRBV2	TRBJ2-7	NA	once	CASSVQEGYEQYF	TGTGCCAGCAGTGTACAAGAGGGCTACGAGCAGTACTTC
TRBV28	TRBJ1-1	NA	NA	CASSRGTEAFF	TGTGCCAGCAGCCGGGGCACTGAAGCTTTCTTT
TRBV20-1	TRBJ2-7	NA	NA	CSARDSYEQYF	TGCAGTGCTAGGGACAGTTACGAGCAGTACTTC
TRBV7-9	TRBJ1-1	TRBD1	once	CASSPGTGGYTEAFF	TGTGCCAGCAGCCCAGGAACAGGGGGTTACACTGAAGCTTTCTTT
TRBV11-2	TRBJ2-1	NA	NA	CASSLNGRTGQFF	TGTGCCAGCAGCTTAAACGGCCGCACGGGGCAGTTCTTC
TRBV5-1	TRBJ2-5	TRBD2	NA	CASSLRSGSEETQYF	TGCGCCAGCAGCTTGCGTAGCGGGAGCGAGGAGACCCAGTACTTC
TRBV13	TRBJ2-3	TRBD2	NA	CASRLAVDGTQYF	TGTGCCAGCAGACTAGCGGTGGATGGGACGCAGTATTTT